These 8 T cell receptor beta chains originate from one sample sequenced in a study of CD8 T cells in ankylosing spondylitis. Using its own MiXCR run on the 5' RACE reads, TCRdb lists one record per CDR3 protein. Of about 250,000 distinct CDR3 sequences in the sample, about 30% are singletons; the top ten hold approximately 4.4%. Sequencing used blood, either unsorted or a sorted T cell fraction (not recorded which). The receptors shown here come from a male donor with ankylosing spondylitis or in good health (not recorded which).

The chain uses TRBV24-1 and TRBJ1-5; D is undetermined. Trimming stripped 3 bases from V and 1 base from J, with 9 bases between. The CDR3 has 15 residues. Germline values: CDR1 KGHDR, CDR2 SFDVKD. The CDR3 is CATSDGYASNQPQHF. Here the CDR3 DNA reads TGTGCCACCAGTGATGGGTATGCGAGCAATCAGCCCCAGCATTTT.

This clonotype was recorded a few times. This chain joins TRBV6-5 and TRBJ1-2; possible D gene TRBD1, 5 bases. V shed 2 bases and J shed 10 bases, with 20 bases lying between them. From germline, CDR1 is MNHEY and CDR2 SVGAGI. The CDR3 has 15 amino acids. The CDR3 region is CASSYQIPGNWDYTF. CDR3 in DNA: TGTGCCAGCAGTTACCAAATACCAGGGAATTGGGACTACACCTTC.

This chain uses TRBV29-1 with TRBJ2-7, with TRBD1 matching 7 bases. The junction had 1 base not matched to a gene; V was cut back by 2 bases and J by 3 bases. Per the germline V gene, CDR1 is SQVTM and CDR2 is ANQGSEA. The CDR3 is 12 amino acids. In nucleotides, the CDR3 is TGCAGCGTTGAAACAGGGGACTACGAGCAGTACTTC. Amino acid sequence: CSVETGDYEQYF.

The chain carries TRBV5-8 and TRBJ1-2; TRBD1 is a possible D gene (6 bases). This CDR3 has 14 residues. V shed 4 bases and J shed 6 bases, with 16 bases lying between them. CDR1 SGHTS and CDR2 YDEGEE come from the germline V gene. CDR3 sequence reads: CASSRLRGRDGYTF. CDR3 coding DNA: TGTGCCAGCAGCCGCCTCCGGGGGCGGGATGGCTACACCTTC.

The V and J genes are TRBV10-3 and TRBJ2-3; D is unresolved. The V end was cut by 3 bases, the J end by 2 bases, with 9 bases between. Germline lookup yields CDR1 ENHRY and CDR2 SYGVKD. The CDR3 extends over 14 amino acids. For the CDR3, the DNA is TGTGCCATCAGTGACACGGAAATCACAGATACGCAGTATTTT. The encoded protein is CAISDTEITDTQYF.

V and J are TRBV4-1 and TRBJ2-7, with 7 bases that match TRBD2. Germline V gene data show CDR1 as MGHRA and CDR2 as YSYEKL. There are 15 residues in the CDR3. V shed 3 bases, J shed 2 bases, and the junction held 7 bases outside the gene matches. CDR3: CASSHPGRETYEQYF. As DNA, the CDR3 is TGCGCCAGCAGCCACCCAGGGCGGGAGACCTACGAGCAGTACTTC.

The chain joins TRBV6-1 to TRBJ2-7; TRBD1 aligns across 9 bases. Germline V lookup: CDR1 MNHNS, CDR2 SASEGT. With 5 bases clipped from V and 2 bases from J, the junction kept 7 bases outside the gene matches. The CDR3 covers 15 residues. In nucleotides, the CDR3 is TGTGCCAGCAGTCAACCGGGGACAGGGCCCTACGAGCAGTACTTC. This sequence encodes CASSQPGTGPYEQYF.

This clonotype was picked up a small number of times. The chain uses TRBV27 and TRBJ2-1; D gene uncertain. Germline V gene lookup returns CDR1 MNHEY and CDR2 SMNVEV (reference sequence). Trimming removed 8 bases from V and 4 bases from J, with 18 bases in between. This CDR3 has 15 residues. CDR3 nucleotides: TGTGCCAGCCGCCCTGCTGGTTTTCGTTACAATGAGCAGTTCTTC. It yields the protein CASRPAGFRYNEQFF.